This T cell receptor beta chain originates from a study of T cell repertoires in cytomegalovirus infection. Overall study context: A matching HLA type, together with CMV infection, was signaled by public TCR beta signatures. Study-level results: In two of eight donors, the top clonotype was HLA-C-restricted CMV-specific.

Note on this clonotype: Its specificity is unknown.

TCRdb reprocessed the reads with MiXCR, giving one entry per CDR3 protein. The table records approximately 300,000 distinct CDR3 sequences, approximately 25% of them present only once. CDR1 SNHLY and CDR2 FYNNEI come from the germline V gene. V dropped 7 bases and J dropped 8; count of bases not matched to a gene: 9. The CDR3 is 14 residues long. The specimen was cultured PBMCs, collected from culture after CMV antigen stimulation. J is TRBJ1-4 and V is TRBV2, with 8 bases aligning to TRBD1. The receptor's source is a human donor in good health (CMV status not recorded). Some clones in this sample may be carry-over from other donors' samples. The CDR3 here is CASTGGTGGEKLFF. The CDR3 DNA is TGTGCCAGCACCGGCGGGACAGGCGGAGAAAAACTGTTTTTT.